The present T cell receptor (beta chain) was sequenced within a study of blood T cell repertoires in COVID-19. In the study overall: Material from acute and convalescent COVID-19 was sourced from the United States, Italy and Spain.

This clone was picked up one time. The CDR3 consists of 13 residues. V was pared by 5 bases and J by 5 bases, with 12 bases between. Germline CDR1 reads SGHNT; CDR2 reads YENEEA. Clones were sequenced by immunoSEQ multiplex PCR, and TCRdb holds only the in-frame ones, with some missing. The repertoire holds roughly 40,000 clones, with around 88% as singletons. Sequencing used peripheral blood. The rearrangement joins TRBV11-3 to TRBJ2-5; weak D call: TRBD1 (5 bases). The sequence was collected from a human donor in a cohort sampled during active COVID-19. As DNA, the CDR3 is TGTGCCAGCAGCCGACAGAGCCAGGAGACCCAGTACTTC. Its protein is CASSRQSQETQYF.